Described below is a single TCR beta chain sequence and its context. TRAV- and TRBV-specific primers primed first-strand cDNA, covering alpha and beta chains. The PCR that amplified TCRs ran for roughly 20 cycles, relying on a constant-region primer and a V-primer adapter. Each CDR3 protein gets one entry after TCRdb re-called the reads with MiXCR. The table lists 30,000 or so distinct CDR3 sequences, approximately 49% of them singletons. This sample was included in a study of low-dose radiotherapy and immunotherapy resistance in tumors. Study-level background: Participants in Cohort 1 were administered 0.5 Gy per fraction at 2-week intervals, to a cumulative dose of 6.5 Gy. Across 26 weeks, 13 Gy in total went to Cohort 2, delivered as 1 Gy per fraction every two weeks.

From germline, CDR1 is LGHNA and CDR2 YSLEER. Trimming pared 0 bases from V and 3 bases from J, leaving 12 bases between. This CDR3 has 16 amino acids. As to time point: after trial treatment. The sample's treatment: LDRT plus nivolumab, ipilimumab, low-dose cyclophosphamide and aspirin (RACIN trial). The V gene is TRBV4-3, the J gene TRBJ2-1, with D possibly TRBD2 on 5 matching bases. This sequence originates from a male donor with gallbladder cancer. The sequencing used PBMCs, collected after low-dose radiotherapy plus immunotherapy. The CDR3 DNA follows: TGCGCCAGCAGCCAAGACTTGAGCGGCGGCTACAATGAGCAGTTCTTC. Its protein is CASSQDLSGGYNEQFF.